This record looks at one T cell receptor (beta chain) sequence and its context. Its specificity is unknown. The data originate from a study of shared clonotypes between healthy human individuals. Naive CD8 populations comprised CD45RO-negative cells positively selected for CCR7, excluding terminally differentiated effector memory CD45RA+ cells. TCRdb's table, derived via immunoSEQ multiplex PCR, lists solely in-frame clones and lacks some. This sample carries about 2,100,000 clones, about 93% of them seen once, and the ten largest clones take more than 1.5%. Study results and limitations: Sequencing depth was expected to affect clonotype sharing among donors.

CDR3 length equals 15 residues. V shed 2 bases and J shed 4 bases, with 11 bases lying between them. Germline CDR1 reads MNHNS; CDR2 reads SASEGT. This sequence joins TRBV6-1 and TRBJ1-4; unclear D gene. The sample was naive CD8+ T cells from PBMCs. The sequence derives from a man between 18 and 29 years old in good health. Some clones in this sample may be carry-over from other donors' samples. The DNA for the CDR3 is TGTGCCAGCAGTGAAATACCGGGCCTTAATGAAAAACTGTTTTTT. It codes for CASSEIPGLNEKLFF.